Listed below are T cell receptor beta chains from one sample, sequenced in a study of CD8+CD57+ T cells in acquired aplastic anemia. TCRdb re-analysed the reads in MiXCR, keeping a single row per CDR3 protein. This table holds about 400,000 distinct CDR3 sequences, 55% to 70% found once. The sample comprised sorted CD4+, CD8+, or CD8+CD57+ T cells (not recorded which) from PBMCs. The receptors originated from a human donor in good health, serving as a control. Each CDR3 is given with its conserved first and last residue. The D gene is left open where the match is weak. Not every row has a clone size; where given, it reads once, few, many or a size class.

size: NA
D: NA
J: TRBJ2-7
V: TRBV2
CDR3: CASSEELESEQYF
DNA: TGTGCCAGCAGTGAAGAATTGGAGAGCGAGCAGTACTTC

size: NA
D: NA
J: TRBJ1-5
V: TRBV28
CDR3: CASSSIGNNQPQHF
DNA: TGTGCCAGCAGTTCTATAGGGAACAATCAGCCCCAGCATTTT

size: many
D: NA
J: TRBJ2-2
V: TRBV6-2/TRBV6-3
CDR3: CASRGTPTGELFF
DNA: TGTGCCAGCAGGGGGACACCCACCGGGGAGCTGTTTTTT

size: NA
D: NA
J: TRBJ1-2
V: TRBV6-6
CDR3: CASSLGSLAIGYTF
DNA: TGTGCCAGCAGTTTGGGCAGCCTAGCTATTGGCTACACCTTC

size: NA
D: NA
J: TRBJ1-6
V: TRBV5-1
CDR3: CASSFQGNQPPLHF
DNA: TGTGCCAGCAGCTTTCAGGGTAATCAGCCACCCCTCCACTTT

size: NA
D: TRBD1
J: TRBJ2-5
V: TRBV20-1
CDR3: CSARTGTGIKYF
DNA: TGCAGTGCTAGAACCGGGACAGGGATTAAGTACTTC

size: few
D: TRBD1
J: TRBJ1-1
V: TRBV18
CDR3: CASSPTGEGTEAFF
DNA: TGTGCCAGCTCACCGACAGGGGAGGGGACTGAAGCTTTCTTT

size: NA
D: NA
J: TRBJ2-7
V: TRBV2
CDR3: CASSLRVRPQTQYF
DNA: TGTGCCAGCAGTCTGAGAGTGAGGCCTCAGACGCAGTACTTC

size: many
D: TRBD1
J: TRBJ1-2
V: TRBV24-1
CDR3: CATRQGAGGYTF
DNA: TGTGCCACCAGGCAGGGGGCAGGTGGCTACACCTTC

size: NA
D: TRBD1
J: TRBJ2-7
V: TRBV29-1
CDR3: CSVAGTGAFHEQYF
DNA: TGCAGCGTGGCCGGGACAGGGGCGTTCCACGAGCAGTACTTC

size: NA
D: NA
J: TRBJ2-1
V: TRBV7-9
CDR3: CASSSNPAEGQYEQFF
DNA: TGTGCCAGCAGCTCAAACCCTGCGGAGGGGCAGTATGAGCAGTTCTTC

size: NA
D: TRBD1
J: TRBJ2-5
V: TRBV7-2
CDR3: CASRDGTGKTQYF
DNA: TGTGCCAGCCGCGACGGGACAGGGAAAACCCAGTACTTC

size: NA
D: NA
J: TRBJ1-1
V: TRBV12-3/TRBV12-4
CDR3: CASSLVGVVEEAFF
DNA: TGTGCCAGCAGTTTAGTCGGAGTAGTAGAAGAAGCTTTCTTT

size: NA
D: TRBD1
J: TRBJ1-2
V: TRBV10-2
CDR3: CASSENRGGYGYTF
DNA: TGCGCCAGCAGTGAAAACAGGGGTGGATATGGCTACACCTTC

size: few
D: NA
J: TRBJ2-5
V: TRBV18
CDR3: CASSPGQRQETQYF
DNA: TGTGCCAGCTCACCCGGACAGAGACAAGAGACCCAGTACTTC

size: once
D: NA
J: TRBJ1-2
V: TRBV5-1
CDR3: CASSSGPGKYTF
DNA: TGCGCCAGCAGCTCAGGACCGGGTAAGTACACCTTC

size: NA
D: NA
J: TRBJ2-1
V: TRBV5-1
CDR3: CASSTGSVDTGEQFF
DNA: TGCGCCAGCAGCACAGGATCCGTGGACACCGGGGAGCAGTTCTTC

size: NA
D: NA
J: TRBJ2-7
V: TRBV5-8
CDR3: CASSLSGQPQQYF
DNA: TGTGCCAGCAGCTTATCGGGGCAGCCCCAGCAGTACTTC